A single sample is the source of the 23 T cell receptor beta chains below, sequenced in a study of radiotherapy plus CTLA-4 blockade in lung cancer. Assay: immunoSEQ multiplex PCR; the TCRdb copy retains only in-frame clones and omits some. The profile shows about 90,000 clones, about two thirds of them singletons. Sample: peripheral blood, taken from a patient treated with radiotherapy plus ipilimumab. These receptors were collected from a human donor with non-small cell lung cancer that progressed on radiotherapy plus ipilimumab.

V gene TRBV19 combines with J gene TRBJ2-3; possibly TRBD1 for D (5 bases). The V and J ends lost 8 bases and 2 bases respectively, with 17 bases between them. CDR3 length: 15 residues. Germline V CDR1 and CDR2: LNHDA, SQIVND (reference sequence). The CDR3 sequence is CASRDRGRYTDTQYF. In DNA form, the CDR3 reads TGTGCCAGTCGTGATAGGGGCCGGTACACAGATACGCAGTATTTT.

This chain uses TRBV7-9 with TRBJ1-5, with a tentative D call TRBD1 (5 bases). Trimming left V 7 bases short and J 7 bases short, with 11 bases between. The CDR3 is made up of 12 amino acids. Germline lookup yields CDR1 SEHNR and CDR2 FQNEAQ (reference sequence). The CDR3 nucleotides are TGTGCCAGCATGACAGTCGGGCAGCCCCAGCATTTT. The encoded protein is CASMTVGQPQHF.

The genes are TRBV27 and TRBJ1-2, with D tentatively TRBD1 (6 bases). Germline CDR1 MNHEY, CDR2 SMNVEV (reference sequence). The CDR3 is 13 residues long. Trimming left V 7 bases short and J 3 bases short, with 12 bases between. The CDR3 coding sequence is TGTGCCAGCAAACAGGGTCGGGACTATGGCTACACCTTC. It yields the protein CASKQGRDYGYTF.

CDR3 coding DNA: TGTGCCAGCAGCGCAAGCTCTGGGGCCAACGTCCTGACTTTC. Its protein product is CASSASSGANVLTF. This chain links TRBV25-1 with TRBJ2-6; D is ambiguous. Germline-derived CDR1 and CDR2 are MGHDK and SYGVNS. The CDR3 has 14 amino acids. Trimming shortened V by 6 bases and J by 0 bases, and 6 bases separated the two germline ends.

DNA of the CDR3: TGCAGTGCTTGGCTCGGCAATGAGCAGTTCTTC. Residues: CSAWLGNEQFF. V is TRBV20-1 and J is TRBJ2-1; the D is unclear. V dropped 5 bases and J dropped 6 bases, with 8 bases sitting between them. Germline lookup yields CDR1 DFQATT and CDR2 SNEGSKA (reference sequence). The CDR3 has 11 residues.

The chain is built from TRBV6-6 and TRBJ2-3; a weak D match, TRBD2 (6 bases). Deletions cut 2 bases from V and 3 bases from J, with 6 bases between. The CDR3 sequence is 13 residues long. The germline V gene encodes CDR1 MNHNY and CDR2 SVGAGI (reference sequence). The CDR3 loop reads CASSYGTTDTQYF. The CDR3 region has the DNA TGTGCCAGCAGTTACGGGACTACAGATACGCAGTATTTT.

The chain couples TRBV6-5 to TRBJ2-7; tentatively, D is TRBD1 (6 bases). This CDR3 spans 15 amino acids. V lost 5 bases and J 1 base, leaving 15 bases between the germline ends. Per germline, CDR1 MNHEY and CDR2 SVGAGI. CDR3 in amino acids: CASSTAGVPSYEQYF. In DNA form, the CDR3 reads TGTGCCAGCAGTACCGCAGGGGTTCCGTCCTACGAGCAGTACTTC.

This clone is a singleton in its sample. J is TRBJ2-1 and V is TRBV5-1; 8 bases fit TRBD2. CDR1 SGHRS and CDR2 YFSETQ come from the germline V gene. This CDR3 spans 13 amino acids. V gave up 4 bases and J gave up 12 bases; unmatched junction bases: 9. The CDR3 is CASSPEAGDAQFF. CDR3 DNA: TGCGCCAGCAGCCCGGAAGCGGGAGACGCGCAGTTCTTC.

This chain links TRBV10-3 with TRBJ2-3, with TRBD2 matching over 7 bases. CDR1 ENHRY and CDR2 SYGVKD come from the germline V gene. V gave up 10 bases and J gave up 0 bases; unmatched junction bases: 7. CDR3 length equals 14 residues. The CDR3 region is CATAAGLSTDTQYF. The CDR3, as DNA: TGTGCCACTGCAGCGGGACTTAGCACAGATACGCAGTATTTT.

This chain uses TRBV5-5 with TRBJ1-5; the D is unclear. CDR3 length equals 16 residues. Germline V CDR1 and CDR2: SGHKS, YYEKEE (reference sequence). Trimming cost V 0 bases and J 2 bases, with 12 bases left between them. For the CDR3, the DNA is TGTGCCAGCAGCTTGGCCCCGGGAACGGGCAATCAGCCCCAGCATTTT. Protein product: CASSLAPGTGNQPQHF.

The CDR3 DNA reads TGTGCCAGCAGCTTCGGGAGCGGGACAGGGGGCAACGAGCAGTACTTC. This codes for CASSFGSGTGGNEQYF. The chain has TRBV5-6 and TRBJ2-7, with 12 bases identical to TRBD1. CDR1 is SGHDT and CDR2 is YYEEEE in the germline V gene. The CDR3 length is 16 residues. The V and J ends lost 2 bases and 5 bases, in that order; junction bases with no gene match: 8. Full variable domain (outside the CDR3, taken from reference TRBV5-6 and TRBJ2-7): DAGVTQSPTHLIKTRGQQVTLRCSPKSGHDTVSWYQQALGQGPQFIFQYYEEEERQRGNFPDRFSGHQFPNYSSELNVNALLLGDSALYLCASSFGSGTGGNEQYFGPGTRLTVT.

The sample holds a few counts of this clone. CDR3 coding DNA: TGTGCCAGCAGCCCGGACAACACCGGGGAGCTGTTTTTT. It specifies CASSPDNTGELFF. The chain links TRBV13 to TRBJ2-2; D is unresolved. The CDR3 spans 13 residues. Germline CDR1 reads PRHDT; CDR2 reads FYEKMQ (reference sequence). V gave up 5 bases and J gave up 2 bases, with 6 bases separating them.

The rearrangement joins TRBV5-5 to TRBJ1-3, with D maybe TRBD1 (5 bases). Per the germline V gene, CDR1 is SGHKS and CDR2 is YYEKEE (reference sequence). V lost 4 bases and J 4 bases, leaving 15 bases between the germline ends. The CDR3 sequence is 15 residues long. CDR3 region: CASSVMAGTGNTIYF. CDR3 sequence (DNA): TGTGCCAGCAGCGTGATGGCAGGGACCGGAAACACCATATATTTT.

The CDR3 bases are TGTGCCACCAGCAGAGTTTGGGACTTGGGGACTCCTGACCAGCATTTT. The encoded protein is CATSRVWDLGTPDQHF. J is TRBJ1-5 and V is TRBV15; maybe TRBD1 (5 bases). Germline V gives CDR1 LNHNV, CDR2 YYDKDF (reference sequence). This CDR3 is built from 16 residues. Trimming left V 1 base short and J 12 bases short, with 22 bases between. Supplemented by reference TRBV15 and TRBJ1-5, the full variable domain reads DAMVIQNPRYQVTQFGKPVTLSCSQTLNHNVMYWYQQKSSQAPKLLFHYYDKDFNNEADTPDNFQSRRPNTSFCFLDIRSPGLGDTAMYLCATSRVWDLGTPDQHFGDGTRLSIL.

V usage is TRBV28 and J usage is TRBJ2-7, with TRBD2 as a possible D gene (7 bases). The germline V and J ends were trimmed by 6 bases and 4 bases, with 13 bases remaining between them. Germline CDR1 MDHEN, CDR2 SYDVKM. The CDR3 consists of 13 residues. CDR3 DNA: TGTGCCAGCAGGGGAGGGGGGGGGTACGAGCAGTACTTC. Protein product: CASRGGGGYEQYF.

This clone was seen only a few times. This sequence joins TRBV5-1 and TRBJ2-7, with 7 bases aligning to TRBD1. The length of the CDR3 is 14 residues. The V and J ends lost 6 bases and 0 bases, in that order; junction bases with no gene match: 6. The germline gives CDR1 SGHRS, CDR2 YFSETQ. As DNA, the CDR3 is TGCGCCAGCATGGAAGCAGGGGGCTCCTACGAGCAGTACTTC. Protein: CASMEAGGSYEQYF.

The V call is TRBV6-6, the J call TRBJ2-7; D unclear. V lost 0 bases and J 2 bases, leaving 8 bases between the germline ends. The CDR3 contains 14 residues. Germline-derived CDR1 and CDR2 are MNHNY and SVGAGI (reference sequence). The CDR3 DNA is TGTGCCAGCAGTTACTCGATCCCTACCTACGAGCAGTACTTC. Translated: CASSYSIPTYEQYF.

V and J are TRBV5-1 and TRBJ2-4; the D gene is possibly TRBD1 (5 bases). V lost 1 base to trimming and J lost 5 bases, with 7 bases between them. This CDR3 region has 13 residues. Germline values: CDR1 SGHRS, CDR2 YFSETQ. The CDR3, as DNA: TGCGCCAGCAGCTTGCAGGGTGAAAACATTCAGTACTTC. This translates into CASSLQGENIQYF.

The table lists this clone with many counts. V is TRBV29-1 and J is TRBJ2-7; a possible D gene is TRBD2 (5 bases). Germline loops: CDR1 SQVTM, CDR2 ANQGSEA. CDR3 length equals 12 residues. V dropped 4 bases and J dropped 0 bases, with 7 bases sitting between them. The CDR3 loop reads CSVAEGSYEQYF. The CDR3 region has the DNA TGCAGCGTTGCAGAGGGCTCCTACGAGCAGTACTTC.

The rearrangement uses TRBV5-1 and TRBJ2-3, with 8 bases fitting TRBD2. CDR1 SGHRS and CDR2 YFSETQ come from the germline V gene. V lost 1 base and J lost 6; bases outside the gene matches: 7. This CDR3 spans 15 amino acids. CDR3 protein: CASSLYARGADTQYF. The CDR3 nucleotides read TGCGCCAGCAGCTTGTATGCGCGGGGGGCGGATACGCAGTATTTT.

The chain couples TRBV13 to TRBJ2-1, with 8 bases aligning to TRBD2. The V segment lost 7 bases and the J segment 9 bases; nucleotides outside the gene matches: 14. Germline lookup yields CDR1 PRHDT and CDR2 FYEKMQ (reference sequence). This CDR3 spans 15 amino acids. The CDR3 bases are TGTGCCAGCATCGAAGGGACTAGAAAGGGCGGTGAGCAGTTCTTC. Amino acid sequence: CASIEGTRKGGEQFF.

V gene TRBV11-2 combines with J gene TRBJ1-1; D uncertain. CDR3 length: 15 residues. The germline V gene has CDR1 SGHAT and CDR2 FQNNGV. Trimming shortened V by 8 bases and J by 4 bases, and 20 bases separated the two germline ends. The CDR3 DNA reads TGTGCCAGCGGCATACCGGACGGTCTGGGCACTGAAGCTTTCTTT. Translating it yields CASGIPDGLGTEAFF.

The count of this clone is one. This sequence joins TRBV29-1 and TRBJ2-1; D gene unclear. Germline CDR1 SQVTM, CDR2 ANQGSEA. V lost 0 bases and J lost 5, with 11 bases in between. The CDR3 contains 14 residues. The CDR3 region has the DNA TGCAGCGTTGAAGACCGAAGAAGGGACAATGAGCAGTTCTTC. Protein product: CSVEDRRRDNEQFF.